This TCR beta chain was identified in a study of CD8 T cell repertoires and HIV-1 epitope variants. Findings and caveats of the study: Nine or ten antigen-specific TCR beta clonotypes were found; five to seven seemed cross-reactive to variants.

Germline V gives CDR1 MNHEY, CDR2 SVGAGI. This CDR3 comprises 12 residues. Trimming took 4 bases from V and 4 from J, leaving 5 bases between them. In its sample, this clone was seen once. Its target is not known. Measured with immunoSEQ multiplex PCR; TCRdb has only the in-frame clones, and not every one. The repertoire holds about 95,000 clones, with roughly 80% as singletons. The rearrangement links TRBV6-5 to TRBJ2-1, with D maybe TRBD2 (5 bases). Sequencing input: uncultured baseline CD8+ T cells from peripheral blood mononuclear cells (PBMCs). The clonotype comes from a male donor with HIV. In nucleotides, the CDR3 is TGTGCCAGCAGTTCGGGATACAATGAGCAGTTCTTC. It is translated as CASSSGYNEQFF.